Listed below are T cell receptor beta chains from one sample, sequenced in a study of T cell responses to AZD1222 COVID-19 vaccine. The data were produced by immunoSEQ multiplex PCR, yet TCRdb's version contains in-frame clones alone and is incomplete. The sample holds approximately 90,000 clones, approximately 83% seen once. Sequenced here: peripheral blood, sampled on day 0 of AZD1222 vaccination. The receptors derive from an adult in good health. CDR3s include the opening cysteine and the closing phenylalanine or tryptophan. Fields, in order: CDR3 protein, CDR3 DNA, D gene, V gene, J gene, clone size. The D gene is left open where the match is weak. Some rows have no size entry. The others give once, few or many, or a class for an expanded clone.

cdr3_aa: CASSFGVAGSYEQYF
cdr3_nt: TGTGCCAGCAGCTTCGGAGTAGCGGGATCCTACGAGCAGTACTTC
d_call: TRBD2
v_call: TRBV11-3
j_call: TRBJ2-7
clone_size: .

cdr3_aa: CASSPGGGRAADTQYF
cdr3_nt: TGTGCCAGCAGCCCAGGTGGCGGGAGGGCCGCAGATACGCAGTATTTT
d_call: TRBD2
v_call: TRBV11-3
j_call: TRBJ2-3
clone_size: once

cdr3_aa: CASSPPSGTERFWYGYTF
cdr3_nt: TGTGCCAGCAGCCCCCCCTCCGGGACAGAACGTTTTTGGTATGGCTACACCTTC
d_call: TRBD1
v_call: TRBV5-8
j_call: TRBJ1-2
clone_size: .

cdr3_aa: CASSLFGQGNEQYF
cdr3_nt: TGTGCCAGCAGTTTATTTGGACAGGGGAACGAGCAGTACTTC
d_call: TRBD1
v_call: TRBV28
j_call: TRBJ2-7
clone_size: .

cdr3_aa: CASSLPSQGLASTDTQYF
cdr3_nt: TGTGCCAGCAGCTTACCGTCCCAGGGACTTGCTAGCACAGATACGCAGTATTTT
d_call: .
v_call: TRBV7-9
j_call: TRBJ2-3
clone_size: .

cdr3_aa: CASSFSQGAAYNEQFF
cdr3_nt: TGTGCCAGCAGCTTTTCCCAGGGGGCGGCCTACAATGAGCAGTTCTTC
d_call: TRBD1
v_call: TRBV11-2
j_call: TRBJ2-1
clone_size: few

cdr3_aa: CASSSGTGISTDTQYF
cdr3_nt: TGTGCCAGCAGCTCCGGGACAGGGATAAGCACAGATACGCAGTATTTT
d_call: TRBD1
v_call: TRBV5-6
j_call: TRBJ2-3
clone_size: .

cdr3_aa: CASSLIGLEGTEAFF
cdr3_nt: TGTGCCAGCAGCTTAATTGGGCTAGAAGGTACTGAAGCTTTCTTT
d_call: .
v_call: TRBV7-9
j_call: TRBJ1-1
clone_size: .

cdr3_aa: CASSGHRQGVNTGELFF
cdr3_nt: TGTGCCAGCAGTGGGCATCGACAGGGGGTGAACACCGGGGAGCTGTTTTTT
d_call: TRBD1
v_call: TRBV27
j_call: TRBJ2-2
clone_size: .

cdr3_aa: CASSPQGESGANVLTF
cdr3_nt: TGCGCCAGCAGTCCCCAGGGGGAATCTGGGGCCAACGTCCTGACTTTC
d_call: TRBD1
v_call: TRBV4-1
j_call: TRBJ2-6
clone_size: .

cdr3_aa: CASSSLAQETQYF
cdr3_nt: TGTGCCAGCAGCTCCCTAGCTCAAGAGACCCAGTACTTC
d_call: .
v_call: TRBV7-3
j_call: TRBJ2-5
clone_size: .

cdr3_aa: CASSLVAGGPGEQYF
cdr3_nt: TGTGCCAGCAGCTTAGTAGCGGGAGGGCCGGGCGAGCAGTACTTC
d_call: TRBD2
v_call: TRBV7-6
j_call: TRBJ2-7
clone_size: .

cdr3_aa: CATSRDYLVEQYF
cdr3_nt: TGTGCCACCAGCAGAGATTATCTTGTCGAGCAGTACTTC
d_call: .
v_call: TRBV15
j_call: TRBJ2-7
clone_size: .

cdr3_aa: CASSGGQGGADTQYF
cdr3_nt: TGCGCCAGCAGCGGCGGACAGGGGGGCGCAGATACGCAGTATTTT
d_call: TRBD1
v_call: TRBV10-1
j_call: TRBJ2-3
clone_size: .

cdr3_aa: CATSDLQNSYNEQFF
cdr3_nt: TGTGCCACCAGTGATTTGCAGAACTCTTACAATGAGCAGTTCTTC
d_call: .
v_call: TRBV24-1
j_call: TRBJ2-1
clone_size: .

cdr3_aa: CASSRGQPRDEKLFF
cdr3_nt: TGTGCCAGCAGCCGGGGACAGCCAAGGGATGAAAAACTGTTTTTT
d_call: TRBD1
v_call: TRBV3-1/TRBV3-2
j_call: TRBJ1-4
clone_size: .

cdr3_aa: CASSSGTSGDEQFF
cdr3_nt: TGTGCCAGCAGCTCGGGGACTAGCGGGGATGAGCAGTTCTTC
d_call: TRBD2
v_call: TRBV7-3
j_call: TRBJ2-1
clone_size: .

cdr3_aa: CASSPPVSGGPGEQYF
cdr3_nt: TGTGCCAGCAGCCCCCCTGTCTCGGGAGGGCCGGGTGAGCAGTACTTC
d_call: TRBD2
v_call: TRBV7-9
j_call: TRBJ2-7
clone_size: few

cdr3_aa: CASSQDPPQGGGYNEQFF
cdr3_nt: TGTGCCAGCAGCCAAGATCCCCCACAGGGAGGCGGGTACAATGAGCAGTTCTTC
d_call: .
v_call: TRBV4-2
j_call: TRBJ2-1
clone_size: .

cdr3_aa: CASSDPPAQHF
cdr3_nt: TGTGCCAGCAGTGACCCCCCAGCCCAGCATTTT
d_call: .
v_call: TRBV6-1
j_call: TRBJ1-5
clone_size: .

cdr3_aa: CASSHRLGTRIGANYGYTF
cdr3_nt: TGTGCCAGCAGTCACCGTTTAGGCACTCGAATAGGAGCCAACTATGGCTACACCTTC
d_call: .
v_call: TRBV6-2/TRBV6-3
j_call: TRBJ1-2
clone_size: .

cdr3_aa: CASTTGDNYGYTF
cdr3_nt: TGTGCCAGTACCACAGGGGATAACTATGGCTACACCTTC
d_call: TRBD1
v_call: TRBV19
j_call: TRBJ1-2
clone_size: once

cdr3_aa: CASSLGQGDLYNEQFF
cdr3_nt: TGTGCCAGCAGCCTGGGACAGGGGGACCTATACAATGAGCAGTTCTTC
d_call: TRBD1
v_call: TRBV7-6
j_call: TRBJ2-1
clone_size: .

cdr3_aa: CASSPGGSNSPLHF
cdr3_nt: TGTGCCAGCAGTCCAGGGGGTTCTAATTCACCCCTCCACTTT
d_call: TRBD1
v_call: TRBV6-5
j_call: TRBJ1-6
clone_size: .

cdr3_aa: CASSLGQARNEQFF
cdr3_nt: TGTGCCAGCAGTTTGGGGCAGGCGAGGAATGAGCAGTTCTTC
d_call: .
v_call: TRBV28
j_call: TRBJ2-1
clone_size: .

cdr3_aa: CASSIQAGGTGQQYF
cdr3_nt: TGTGCCAGCAGTATCCAAGCGGGAGGCACGGGCCAGCAGTACTTC
d_call: TRBD2
v_call: TRBV6-5
j_call: TRBJ2-7
clone_size: .

cdr3_aa: CASSFRATATNEKLFF
cdr3_nt: TGTGCCAGCAGCTTCAGGGCGACTGCAACTAATGAAAAACTGTTTTTT
d_call: .
v_call: TRBV7-9
j_call: TRBJ1-4
clone_size: few

cdr3_aa: CASSIDRGDGELFF
cdr3_nt: TGTGCCAGTAGTATAGATCGCGGGGACGGGGAGCTGTTTTTT
d_call: .
v_call: TRBV19
j_call: TRBJ2-2
clone_size: .

cdr3_aa: CASSLQGASTDTQYF
cdr3_nt: TGTGCCAGCAGTCTACAGGGGGCAAGCACAGATACGCAGTATTTT
d_call: TRBD1
v_call: TRBV6-5
j_call: TRBJ2-3
clone_size: .

cdr3_aa: CASSPTGSSYEQYF
cdr3_nt: TGTGCCAGCTCACCCACCGGTAGCTCCTACGAGCAGTACTTC
d_call: .
v_call: TRBV18
j_call: TRBJ2-7
clone_size: few

cdr3_aa: CASSLSSGSIVGELFF
cdr3_nt: TGTGCCAGCAGCCTATCTAGCGGGAGTATCGTCGGGGAGCTGTTTTTT
d_call: TRBD2
v_call: TRBV7-2
j_call: TRBJ2-2
clone_size: .

cdr3_aa: CASSIPSVNEQFF
cdr3_nt: TGTGCCAGCAGCATTCCTAGCGTCAATGAGCAGTTCTTC
d_call: .
v_call: TRBV7-2
j_call: TRBJ2-1
clone_size: .

cdr3_aa: CAIRPSSYNSPLHF
cdr3_nt: TGTGCCATCAGACCGAGCTCCTATAATTCACCCCTCCACTTT
d_call: .
v_call: TRBV10-3
j_call: TRBJ1-6
clone_size: .

cdr3_aa: CSGEEGGDTQYF
cdr3_nt: TGCAGCGGAGAGGAGGGCGGGGATACGCAGTATTTT
d_call: .
v_call: TRBV29-1
j_call: TRBJ2-3
clone_size: .

cdr3_aa: CASSPTPRGRQPQHF
cdr3_nt: TGTGCCAGCAGTCCCACCCCTAGAGGTAGACAGCCCCAGCATTTT
d_call: .
v_call: TRBV27
j_call: TRBJ1-5
clone_size: .

cdr3_aa: CAWSRGPSGNTIYF
cdr3_nt: TGTGCCTGGAGTAGGGGGCCCTCTGGAAACACCATATATTTT
d_call: TRBD1
v_call: TRBV30
j_call: TRBJ1-3
clone_size: .

cdr3_aa: CASSYSTSNNEQFF
cdr3_nt: TGTGCCAGCAGTTACTCAACCTCAAACAATGAGCAGTTCTTC
d_call: .
v_call: TRBV6-6
j_call: TRBJ2-1
clone_size: .

cdr3_aa: CASRDRANSPLHF
cdr3_nt: TGTGCCAGCAGGGACAGGGCGAATTCACCCCTCCACTTT
d_call: TRBD1
v_call: TRBV7-9
j_call: TRBJ1-6
clone_size: .

cdr3_aa: CASSRQRDRDFLHTEAFF
cdr3_nt: TGTGCCAGCAGCCGCCAACGGGACAGGGATTTCCTTCACACTGAAGCTTTCTTT
d_call: TRBD1
v_call: TRBV3-1/TRBV3-2
j_call: TRBJ1-1
clone_size: .

cdr3_aa: CASSLVSGQGYGYTF
cdr3_nt: TGTGCCAGCAGCCTAGTTTCCGGACAGGGCTATGGCTACACCTTC
d_call: TRBD1
v_call: TRBV7-2
j_call: TRBJ1-2
clone_size: .

cdr3_aa: CSVFARAKNIQYF
cdr3_nt: TGCAGCGTTTTTGCACGGGCCAAAAACATTCAGTACTTC
d_call: .
v_call: TRBV29-1
j_call: TRBJ2-4
clone_size: .

cdr3_aa: CASSSRQGDSYEQYF
cdr3_nt: TGTGCCAGCAGTTCTCGACAAGGGGACTCCTACGAGCAGTACTTC
d_call: .
v_call: TRBV27
j_call: TRBJ2-7
clone_size: .

cdr3_aa: CASSQLTPTDTQYF
cdr3_nt: TGTGCCAGCAGCCAATTAACCCCCACAGATACGCAGTATTTT
d_call: .
v_call: TRBV11-2
j_call: TRBJ2-3
clone_size: .

cdr3_aa: CATSPGGNTDTQYF
cdr3_nt: TGTGCCACCTCCCCGGGAGGGAACACAGATACGCAGTATTTT
d_call: TRBD2
v_call: TRBV24-1
j_call: TRBJ2-3
clone_size: .

cdr3_aa: CASSRGTGARRSPLHF
cdr3_nt: TGTGCCAGCAGCCGGGGGACAGGGGCTCGGAGGTCACCCCTCCACTTT
d_call: TRBD1
v_call: TRBV3-1/TRBV3-2
j_call: TRBJ1-6
clone_size: .

cdr3_aa: CASSPYVGSTGELFF
cdr3_nt: TGCGCCAGCAGCCCCTATGTTGGGTCCACCGGGGAGCTGTTTTTT
d_call: .
v_call: TRBV4-3
j_call: TRBJ2-2
clone_size: once

cdr3_aa: CASSMQGGHEKLFF
cdr3_nt: TGTGCCAGCAGCATGCAGGGGGGTCATGAAAAACTGTTTTTT
d_call: TRBD1
v_call: TRBV5-4
j_call: TRBJ1-4
clone_size: .

cdr3_aa: CASSQGGTNEKLFF
cdr3_nt: TGTGCCAGCAGCCAAGGGGGAACTAATGAAAAACTGTTTTTT
d_call: .
v_call: TRBV11-3
j_call: TRBJ1-4
clone_size: .

cdr3_aa: CASSQSRQGWFF
cdr3_nt: TGTGCCAGCAGCCAATCGAGACAGGGTTGGTTCTTC
d_call: TRBD1
v_call: TRBV16
j_call: TRBJ2-1
clone_size: .

cdr3_aa: CAWSGSTYEQYF
cdr3_nt: TGTGCCTGGAGTGGCAGTACCTACGAGCAGTACTTC
d_call: .
v_call: TRBV30
j_call: TRBJ2-7
clone_size: .

cdr3_aa: CATVGQGRGNEQFF
cdr3_nt: TGTGCAACCGTTGGACAGGGGCGCGGGAATGAGCAGTTCTTC
d_call: TRBD1
v_call: TRBV7-9
j_call: TRBJ2-1
clone_size: .

cdr3_aa: CASSYTAGAYEQYF
cdr3_nt: TGTGCCAGCAGTTACACGGCAGGGGCCTACGAGCAGTACTTC
d_call: .
v_call: TRBV6-5
j_call: TRBJ2-7
clone_size: .

cdr3_aa: CASSLSNRETQYF
cdr3_nt: TGTGCCAGCAGCTTAAGCAACAGGGAGACCCAGTACTTC
d_call: .
v_call: TRBV7-3
j_call: TRBJ2-5
clone_size: .

cdr3_aa: CASSQDLGRSREKLFF
cdr3_nt: TGTGCCAGCAGCCAAGATCTCGGACGGTCGAGGGAAAAACTGTTTTTT
d_call: .
v_call: TRBV3-1/TRBV3-2
j_call: TRBJ1-4
clone_size: .

cdr3_aa: CASTLSPSAGYEKLFF
cdr3_nt: TGTGCCAGTACCCTATCCCCCTCGGCAGGGTATGAAAAACTGTTTTTT
d_call: .
v_call: TRBV19
j_call: TRBJ1-4
clone_size: once

cdr3_aa: CATSAGANYGYTF
cdr3_nt: TGTGCCACCAGTGCTGGGGCTAACTATGGCTACACCTTC
d_call: .
v_call: TRBV24-1
j_call: TRBJ1-2
clone_size: .

cdr3_aa: CASSGGTGGDDTQYF
cdr3_nt: TGTGCCAGTAGTGGCGGGACAGGGGGCGACGATACGCAGTATTTT
d_call: TRBD1
v_call: TRBV19
j_call: TRBJ2-3
clone_size: .